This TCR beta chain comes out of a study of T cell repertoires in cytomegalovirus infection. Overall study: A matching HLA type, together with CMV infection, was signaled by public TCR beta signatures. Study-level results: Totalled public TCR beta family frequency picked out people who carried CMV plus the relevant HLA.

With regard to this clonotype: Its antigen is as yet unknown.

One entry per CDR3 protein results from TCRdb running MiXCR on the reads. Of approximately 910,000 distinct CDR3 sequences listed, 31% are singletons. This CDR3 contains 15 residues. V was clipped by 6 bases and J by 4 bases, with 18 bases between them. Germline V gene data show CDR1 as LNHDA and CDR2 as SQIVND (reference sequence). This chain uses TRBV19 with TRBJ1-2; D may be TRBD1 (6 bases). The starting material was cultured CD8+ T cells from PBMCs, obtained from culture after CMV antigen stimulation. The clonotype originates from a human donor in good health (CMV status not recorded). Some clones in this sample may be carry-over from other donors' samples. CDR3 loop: CASRMKAGELYGYTF. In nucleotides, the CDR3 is TGTGCCAGTAGGATGAAAGCAGGGGAACTCTATGGCTACACCTTC.